A single count supports the clone carrying this T cell receptor beta chain. These data are taken from a study of blood T cell repertoires in COVID-19. Profiling relied on immunoSEQ multiplex PCR, and the TCRdb table lists in-frame clones only, not all of them. The repertoire holds under 250,000 clones, with 80% to 90% as singletons. V lost 1 base and J lost 4; bases outside the gene matches: 10. Germline V gene sequence: CDR1 SGHTA, CDR2 FQGNSA. This CDR3 contains 17 residues. The rearrangement joins TRBV7-2 to TRBJ1-3; 7 nucleotides line up with TRBD1. The sequence derives from a woman aged 70-85 years with acute or convalescent COVID-19. What was sequenced was peripheral blood. DNA of the CDR3: TGTGCCAGCAGCTTAGAACCTGGGACAGCGATAGGAAACACCATATATTTT. Amino acids: CASSLEPGTAIGNTIYF. The whole variable domain, remainder taken from reference TRBV7-2 and TRBJ1-3, is GAGVSQSPSNKVTEKGKDVELRCDPISGHTALYWYRQSLGQGLEFLIYFQGNSAPDKSGLPSDRFSAERTGGSVSTLTIQRTQQEDSAVYLCASSLEPGTAIGNTIYFGEGSWLTVV.